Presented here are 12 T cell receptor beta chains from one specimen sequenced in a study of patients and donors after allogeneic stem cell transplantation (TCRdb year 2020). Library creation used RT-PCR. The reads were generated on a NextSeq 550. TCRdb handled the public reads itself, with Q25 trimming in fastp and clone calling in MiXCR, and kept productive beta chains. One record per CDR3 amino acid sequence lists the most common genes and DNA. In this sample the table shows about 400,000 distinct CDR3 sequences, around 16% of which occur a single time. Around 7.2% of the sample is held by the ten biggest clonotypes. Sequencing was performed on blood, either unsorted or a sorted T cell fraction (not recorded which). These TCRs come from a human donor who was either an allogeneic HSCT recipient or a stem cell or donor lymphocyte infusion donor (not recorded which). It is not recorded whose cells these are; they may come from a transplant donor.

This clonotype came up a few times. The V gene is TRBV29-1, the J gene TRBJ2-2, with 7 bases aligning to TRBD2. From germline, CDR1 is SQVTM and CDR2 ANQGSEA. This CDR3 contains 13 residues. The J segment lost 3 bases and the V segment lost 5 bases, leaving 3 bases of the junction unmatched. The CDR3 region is CSVRSGDTGELFF. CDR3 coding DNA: TGCAGCGTTCGAAGCGGGGACACCGGGGAGCTGTTTTTT.

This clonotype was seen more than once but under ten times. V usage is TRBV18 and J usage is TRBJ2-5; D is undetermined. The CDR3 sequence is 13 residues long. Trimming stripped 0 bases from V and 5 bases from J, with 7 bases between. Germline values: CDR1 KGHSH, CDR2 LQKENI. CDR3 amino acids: CASSPPSSETQYF. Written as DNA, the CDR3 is TGTGCCAGCTCACCACCGAGTTCTGAGACCCAGTACTTC.

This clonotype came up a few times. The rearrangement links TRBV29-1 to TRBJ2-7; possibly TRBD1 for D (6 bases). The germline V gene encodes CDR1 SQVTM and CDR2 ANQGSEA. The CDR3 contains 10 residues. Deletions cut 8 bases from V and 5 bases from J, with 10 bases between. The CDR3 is CSTGGDEQYF. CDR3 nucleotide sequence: TGCAGCACTGGGGGCGACGAGCAGTACTTC.

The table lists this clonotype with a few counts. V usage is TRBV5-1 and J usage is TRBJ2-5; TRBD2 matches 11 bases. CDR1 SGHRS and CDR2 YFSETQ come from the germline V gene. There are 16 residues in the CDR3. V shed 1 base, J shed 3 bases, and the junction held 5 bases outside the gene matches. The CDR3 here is CASSLWTSGPKETQYF. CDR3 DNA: TGCGCCAGCAGCTTGTGGACTAGCGGGCCAAAAGAGACCCAGTACTTC.

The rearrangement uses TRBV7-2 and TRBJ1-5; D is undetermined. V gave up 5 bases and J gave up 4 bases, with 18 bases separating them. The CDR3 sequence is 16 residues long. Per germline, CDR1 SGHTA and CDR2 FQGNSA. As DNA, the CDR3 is TGTGCCAGCAGCCCAACCCCCACTCGGGTTAATCAGCCCCAGCATTTT. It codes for CASSPTPTRVNQPQHF.

The CDR3 loop reads CASSRRYQETQYF. CDR3 nucleotide sequence: TGTGCCAGCAGTCGGAGGTACCAAGAGACCCAGTACTTC. The V and J genes are TRBV25-1 and TRBJ2-5; the D gene is possibly TRBD2 (5 bases). With 5 bases removed from V and 0 bases from J, the gap between germline ends came to 7 bases. CDR3 length: 13 residues. Germline CDR1 reads MGHDK; CDR2 reads SYGVNS.

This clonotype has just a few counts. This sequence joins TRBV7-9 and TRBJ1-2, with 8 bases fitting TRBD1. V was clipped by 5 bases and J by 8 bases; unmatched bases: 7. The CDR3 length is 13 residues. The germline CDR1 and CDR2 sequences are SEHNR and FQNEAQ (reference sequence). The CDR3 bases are TGTGCCAGCAGCCCGGGACAGGTGTGGGGCTACACCTTC. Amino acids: CASSPGQVWGYTF.

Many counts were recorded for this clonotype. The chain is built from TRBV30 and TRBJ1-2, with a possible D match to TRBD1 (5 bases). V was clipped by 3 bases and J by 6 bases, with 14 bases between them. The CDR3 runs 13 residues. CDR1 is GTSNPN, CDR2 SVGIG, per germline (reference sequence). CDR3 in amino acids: CAWSPGPSDGYTF. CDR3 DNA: TGTGCCTGGAGCCCGGGACCTTCCGATGGCTACACCTTC.

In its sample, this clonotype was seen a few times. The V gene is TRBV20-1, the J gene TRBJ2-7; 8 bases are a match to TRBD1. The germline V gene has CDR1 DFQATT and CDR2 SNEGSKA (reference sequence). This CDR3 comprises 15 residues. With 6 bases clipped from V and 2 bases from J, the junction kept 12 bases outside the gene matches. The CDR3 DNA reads TGCAGTGCGGGGCCCGGGACAGGAAAGGCCTACGAGCAGTACTTC. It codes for CSAGPGTGKAYEQYF.

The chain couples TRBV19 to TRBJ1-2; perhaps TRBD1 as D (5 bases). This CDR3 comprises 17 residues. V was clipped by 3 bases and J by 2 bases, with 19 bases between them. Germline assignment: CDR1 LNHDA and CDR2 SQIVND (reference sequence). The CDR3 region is CASSMALWGRENYGYTF. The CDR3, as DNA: TGTGCCAGTAGTATGGCGTTGTGGGGCAGGGAAAACTATGGCTACACCTTC.

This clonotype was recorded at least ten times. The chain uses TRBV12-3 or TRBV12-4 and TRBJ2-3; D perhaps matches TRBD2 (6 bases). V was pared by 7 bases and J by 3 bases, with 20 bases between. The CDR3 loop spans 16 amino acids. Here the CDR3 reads CASKLGRRGVTDTQYF. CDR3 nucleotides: TGTGCCAGCAAGTTGGGGAGGCGGGGCGTTACAGATACGCAGTATTTT.

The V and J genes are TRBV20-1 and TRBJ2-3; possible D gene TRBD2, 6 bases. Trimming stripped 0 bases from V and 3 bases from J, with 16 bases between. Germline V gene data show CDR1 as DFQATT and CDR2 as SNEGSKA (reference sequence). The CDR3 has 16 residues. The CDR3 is CSAREIRLAGTDTQYF. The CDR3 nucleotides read TGCAGTGCTAGAGAAATAAGGCTTGCGGGGACAGATACGCAGTATTTT.